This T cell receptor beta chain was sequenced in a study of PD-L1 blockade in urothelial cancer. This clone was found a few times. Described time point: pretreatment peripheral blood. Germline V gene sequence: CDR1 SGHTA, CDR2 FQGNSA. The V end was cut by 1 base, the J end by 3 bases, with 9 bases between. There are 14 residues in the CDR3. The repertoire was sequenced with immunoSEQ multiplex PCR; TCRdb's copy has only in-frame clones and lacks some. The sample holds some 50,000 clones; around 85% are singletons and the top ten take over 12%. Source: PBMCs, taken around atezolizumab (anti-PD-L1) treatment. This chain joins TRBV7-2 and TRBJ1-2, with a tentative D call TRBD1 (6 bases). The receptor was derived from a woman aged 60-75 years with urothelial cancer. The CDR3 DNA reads TGTGCCAGCAGCTTAGTCAGGGGAGACTATGGCTACACCTTC. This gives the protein CASSLVRGDYGYTF.